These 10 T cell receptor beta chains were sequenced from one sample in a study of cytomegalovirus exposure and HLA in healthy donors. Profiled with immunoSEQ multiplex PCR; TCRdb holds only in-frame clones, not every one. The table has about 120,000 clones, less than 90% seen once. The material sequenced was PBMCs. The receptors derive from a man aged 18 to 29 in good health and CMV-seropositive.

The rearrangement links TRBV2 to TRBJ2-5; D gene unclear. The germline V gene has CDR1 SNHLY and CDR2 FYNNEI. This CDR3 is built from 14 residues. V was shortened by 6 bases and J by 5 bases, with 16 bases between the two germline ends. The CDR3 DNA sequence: TGTGCCAGCAGCTCTAATAAAAACCCGGAGACCCAGTACTTC. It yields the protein CASSSNKNPETQYF.

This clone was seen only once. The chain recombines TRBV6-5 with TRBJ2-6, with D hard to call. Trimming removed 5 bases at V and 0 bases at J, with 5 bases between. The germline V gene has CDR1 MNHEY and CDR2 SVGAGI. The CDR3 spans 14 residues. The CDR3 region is CASSIYSGANVLTF. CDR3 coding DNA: TGTGCCAGCAGTATCTACTCTGGGGCCAACGTCCTGACTTTC.

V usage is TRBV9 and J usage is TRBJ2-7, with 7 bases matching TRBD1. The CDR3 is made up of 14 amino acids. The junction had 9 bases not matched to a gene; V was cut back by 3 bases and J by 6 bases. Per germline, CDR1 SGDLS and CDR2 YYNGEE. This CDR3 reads CASSGRQGPGEQYF. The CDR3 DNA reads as TGTGCCAGCAGCGGCCGACAGGGTCCTGGCGAGCAGTACTTC.

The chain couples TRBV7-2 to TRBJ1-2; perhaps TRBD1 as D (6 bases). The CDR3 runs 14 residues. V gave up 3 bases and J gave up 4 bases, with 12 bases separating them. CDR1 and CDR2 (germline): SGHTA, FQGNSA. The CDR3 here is CASSLKQGVYGYTF. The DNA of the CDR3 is TGTGCCAGCAGCTTGAAACAGGGAGTCTATGGCTACACCTTC. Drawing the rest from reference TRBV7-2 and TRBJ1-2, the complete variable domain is GAGVSQSPSNKVTEKGKDVELRCDPISGHTALYWYRQSLGQGLEFLIYFQGNSAPDKSGLPSDRFSAERTGGSVSTLTIQRTQQEDSAVYLCASSLKQGVYGYTFGSGTRLTVV.

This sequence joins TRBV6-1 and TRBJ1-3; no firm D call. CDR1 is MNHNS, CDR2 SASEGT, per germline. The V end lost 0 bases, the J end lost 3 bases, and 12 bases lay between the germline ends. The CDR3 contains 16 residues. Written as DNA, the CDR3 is TGTGCCAGCAGTGAAGCCTCCCTCGGACTTGGAAACACCATATATTTT. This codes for CASSEASLGLGNTIYF.

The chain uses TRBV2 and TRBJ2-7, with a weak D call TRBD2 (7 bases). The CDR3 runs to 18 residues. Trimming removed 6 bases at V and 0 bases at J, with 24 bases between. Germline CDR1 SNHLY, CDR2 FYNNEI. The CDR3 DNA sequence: TGTGCCAGCAGCGGAGGGACGCCTAGGGGGGGGTACTCCTACGAGCAGTACTTC. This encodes CASSGGTPRGGYSYEQYF.

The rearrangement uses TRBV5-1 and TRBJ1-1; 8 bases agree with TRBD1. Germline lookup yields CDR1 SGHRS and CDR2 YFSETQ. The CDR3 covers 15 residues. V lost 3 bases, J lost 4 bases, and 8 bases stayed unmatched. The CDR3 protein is CASSWQGAAGTEAFF. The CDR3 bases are TGCGCCAGCAGCTGGCAGGGGGCCGCGGGCACTGAAGCTTTCTTT.

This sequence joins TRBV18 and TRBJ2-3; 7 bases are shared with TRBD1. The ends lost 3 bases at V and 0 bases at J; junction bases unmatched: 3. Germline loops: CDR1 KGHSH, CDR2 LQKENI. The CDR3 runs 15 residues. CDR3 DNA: TGTGCCAGCTCACCGACAGGGCCCAGCACAGATACGCAGTATTTT. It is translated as CASSPTGPSTDTQYF.

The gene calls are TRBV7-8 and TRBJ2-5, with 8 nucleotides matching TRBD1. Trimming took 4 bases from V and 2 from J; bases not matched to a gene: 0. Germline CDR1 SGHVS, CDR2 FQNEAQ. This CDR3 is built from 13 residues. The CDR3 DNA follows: TGTGCCAGCAGCTGGGACAGGCAAGAGACCCAGTACTTC. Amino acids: CASSWDRQETQYF.

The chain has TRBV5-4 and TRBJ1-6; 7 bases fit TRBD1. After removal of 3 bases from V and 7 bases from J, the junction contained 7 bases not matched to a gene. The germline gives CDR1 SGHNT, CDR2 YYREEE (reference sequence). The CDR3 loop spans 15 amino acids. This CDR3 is CASSSPGDRNSPLHF. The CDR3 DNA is TGTGCCAGCAGCTCCCCGGGGGACAGAAATTCACCCCTCCACTTT.